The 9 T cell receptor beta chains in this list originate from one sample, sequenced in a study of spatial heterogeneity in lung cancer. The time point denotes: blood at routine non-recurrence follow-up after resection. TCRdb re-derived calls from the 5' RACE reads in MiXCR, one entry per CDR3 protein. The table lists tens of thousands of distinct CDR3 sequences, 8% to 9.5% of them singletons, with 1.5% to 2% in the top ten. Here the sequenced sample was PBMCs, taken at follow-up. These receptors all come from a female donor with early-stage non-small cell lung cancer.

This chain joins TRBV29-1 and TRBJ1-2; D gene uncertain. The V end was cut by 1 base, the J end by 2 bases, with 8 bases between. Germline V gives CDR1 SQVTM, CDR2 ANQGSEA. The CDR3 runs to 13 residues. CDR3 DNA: TGCAGCGTTGAAGGTTCAGCGAACTATGGCTACACCTTC. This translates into CSVEGSANYGYTF.

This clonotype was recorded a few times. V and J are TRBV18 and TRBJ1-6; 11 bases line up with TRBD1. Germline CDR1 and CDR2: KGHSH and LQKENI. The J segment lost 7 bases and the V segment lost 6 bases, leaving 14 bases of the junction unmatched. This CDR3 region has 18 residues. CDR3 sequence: CASSLDWTGGAGNSPLHF. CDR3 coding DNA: TGTGCCAGCTCGCTCGACTGGACAGGGGGCGCAGGAAATTCACCCCTCCACTTT.

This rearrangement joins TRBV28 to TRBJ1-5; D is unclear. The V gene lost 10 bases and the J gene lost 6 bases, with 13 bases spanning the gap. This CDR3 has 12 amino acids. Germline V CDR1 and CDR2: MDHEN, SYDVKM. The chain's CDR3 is CATKEGGQPQHF. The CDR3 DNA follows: TGTGCCACCAAGGAGGGAGGTCAGCCCCAGCATTTT.

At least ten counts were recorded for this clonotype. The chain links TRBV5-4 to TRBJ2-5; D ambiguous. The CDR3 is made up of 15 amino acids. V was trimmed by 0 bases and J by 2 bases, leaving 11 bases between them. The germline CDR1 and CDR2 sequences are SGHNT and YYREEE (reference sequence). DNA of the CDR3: TGTGCCAGCAGCTTGGCCGCACAGCTTCAAGAGACCCAGTACTTC. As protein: CASSLAAQLQETQYF. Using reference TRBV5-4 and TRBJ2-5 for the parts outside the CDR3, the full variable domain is ETGVTQSPTHLIKTRGQQVTLRCSSQSGHNTVSWYQQALGQGPQFIFQYYREEENGRGNFPPRFSGLQFPNYSSELNVNALELDDSALYLCASSLAAQLQETQYFGPGTRLLVL.

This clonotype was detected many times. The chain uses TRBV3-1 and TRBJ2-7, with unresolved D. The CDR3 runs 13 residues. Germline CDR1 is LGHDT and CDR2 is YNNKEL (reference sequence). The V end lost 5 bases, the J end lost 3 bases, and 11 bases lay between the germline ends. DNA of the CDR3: TGTGCCAGCAGCGGATCAGCCTACTACGAGCAGTACTTC. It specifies CASSGSAYYEQYF.

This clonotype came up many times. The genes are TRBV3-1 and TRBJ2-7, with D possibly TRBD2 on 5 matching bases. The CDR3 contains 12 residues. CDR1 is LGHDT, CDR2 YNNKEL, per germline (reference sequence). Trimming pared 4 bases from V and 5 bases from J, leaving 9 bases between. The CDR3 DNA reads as TGTGCCAGCAGCCGACCGGGGAACGAGCAGTACTTC. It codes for CASSRPGNEQYF.

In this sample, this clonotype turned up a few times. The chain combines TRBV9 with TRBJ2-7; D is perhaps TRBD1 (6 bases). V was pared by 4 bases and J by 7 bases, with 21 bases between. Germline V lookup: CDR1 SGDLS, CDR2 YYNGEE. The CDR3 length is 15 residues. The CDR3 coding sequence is TGTGCCAGCAGCCCAGCGCCCTCAGGGGCCTGGGAGCAGTACTTC. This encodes CASSPAPSGAWEQYF.

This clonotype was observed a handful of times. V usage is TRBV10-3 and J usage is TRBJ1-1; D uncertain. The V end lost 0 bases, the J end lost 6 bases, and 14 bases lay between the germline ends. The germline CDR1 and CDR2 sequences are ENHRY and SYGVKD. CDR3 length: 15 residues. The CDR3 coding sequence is TGTGCCATCAGTGAGTCGACTGTTCCGGGCGCTGAAGCTTTCTTT. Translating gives CAISESTVPGAEAFF.

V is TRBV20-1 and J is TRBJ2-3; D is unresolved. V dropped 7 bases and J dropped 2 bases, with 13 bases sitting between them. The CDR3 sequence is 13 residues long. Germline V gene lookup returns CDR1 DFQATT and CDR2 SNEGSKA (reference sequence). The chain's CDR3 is CSGYAYSTDTQYF. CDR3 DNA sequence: TGCAGTGGATACGCCTACTCCACAGATACGCAGTATTTT.